The rows below give T cell receptor beta chains drawn from one sample of a study of blood T cell repertoires in COVID-19. Clones were sequenced by immunoSEQ multiplex PCR, and TCRdb holds only the in-frame ones, with some missing. The sample has around 340,000 clones, 70% to 90% seen once. Sequenced sample: peripheral blood. These TCRs come from a woman aged 60-70 years with COVID-19, enrolled during active disease. Each CDR3 is given with its conserved first and last residue. The order of the fields is D gene, V gene, J gene, clone size, CDR3 protein, CDR3 DNA. D genes are given only for firm matches. Clone size appears in some rows only: once, few, many, or a class for an expanded clone.

>TRBD1|TRBV10-3|TRBJ1-1|-
CAISESDGQGTEAFF
TGTGCCATCAGTGAGTCAGACGGACAGGGAACTGAAGCTTTCTTT
>TRBD2|TRBV3-1/TRBV3-2|TRBJ2-5|-
CASSQNSGGARETQYF
TGTGCCAGCAGCCAAAATAGCGGGGGGGCCAGGGAGACCCAGTACTTC
>-|TRBV7-9|TRBJ1-2|-
CASSQARGYTF
TGTGCCAGCAGCCAGGCCCGTGGCTACACCTTC
>TRBD1|TRBV15|TRBJ2-7|-
CATSGATGTASYEQYF
TGTGCCACCAGCGGAGCCACCGGGACAGCCTCCTACGAGCAGTACTTC
>TRBD2|TRBV2|TRBJ2-7|-
CARRTGTSGADSYEQYF
TGTGCCAGACGTACCGGGACTAGCGGGGCTGATTCCTACGAGCAGTACTTC
>TRBD1|TRBV27|TRBJ2-3|-
CASSGTGASHTQYF
TGTGCCAGCTCCGGTACAGGGGCCTCCCATACGCAGTATTTT
>TRBD2|TRBV5-5|TRBJ2-5|once
CASSSGTSRGTQYF
TGTGCCAGCAGCTCGGGGACTAGCCGGGGGACCCAGTACTTC
>TRBD2|TRBV5-4|TRBJ2-7|-
CASSLAGGIEQYF
TGTGCCAGCAGCTTGGCGGGAGGAATCGAGCAGTACTTC
>-|TRBV18|TRBJ2-7|-
CASSLIPTANYEQYF
TGTGCCAGCTCACTTATTCCGACAGCAAACTACGAGCAGTACTTC
>TRBD1|TRBV7-8|TRBJ1-2|-
CASSFGTGNGYTF
TGTGCCAGCAGCTTCGGGACAGGGAACGGCTACACCTTC